What follows is one T cell receptor (beta chain) and its context. Its antigen is undetermined. These data belong to a study of early stage breast cancer tumors. Overall study: Most invasive tumors, about 80% of the 16, were ER+/PR+/HER2-.

Here immunoSEQ multiplex PCR was the method, and the copy in TCRdb shows in-frame clones only, minus some. The profile shows about 69,000 clones, around 80% of them singletons. CDR1 SGHVS and CDR2 FQNEAQ come from the germline V gene. Trimming removed 5 bases at V and 6 bases at J, with 13 bases between. This CDR3 has 14 amino acids. The study's findings and limits: Commonly generated sequences made up most enriched TCRB sequences shared between patients. Functional markers like CD4, CD8 and FOXP3 were missed in bulk sequencing. In most of the 16 patients, blood comparison separated tumor from normal breast.

Sequenced sample: blood. This receptor was taken from a person in their 40s with breast cancer. The rearrangement uses TRBV7-8 and TRBJ1-4; D unresolved. CDR3 coding DNA: TGTGCCAGCAGCCTACCCGACGGGGATGAAAAACTGTTTTTT. This sequence encodes CASSLPDGDEKLFF.